This record concerns one T cell receptor beta chain sequence. This record comes from a study of blood T cell repertoires in COVID-19. Per the authors' pipeline: Estimation of nucleated cell counts relied on the amplification of reference gene primers. Using immunoSEQ multiplex PCR, the repertoire was profiled, and TCRdb retains in-frame clones only, with some absent. V and J calls and clone size are given by that table; D and trimming were obtained from the DNA. The sample shows under 350,000 clones, roughly 86% of them seen only once. Individuals drawn from about two dozen US areas were roughly 18 to 89 years old. Cohorts were determined from participant-reported clinical history. Cohort 3 recovery required two negative PCRs, clearance, or symptom resolution. Germline lookup yields CDR1 LGHDT and CDR2 YNNKEL (reference sequence). V lost 4 bases, J lost 1 base, and 7 bases stayed unmatched. This CDR3 comprises 18 residues.

The sequence was obtained from a woman aged 18-29 years who had recovered from COVID-19. Sequencing input: PBMCs or T cells enriched from blood (not recorded which). The chain links TRBV3-1 (or the pseudogene TRBV3-2) to TRBJ2-4; TRBD2 agrees at 13 bases. This chain's CDR3 is CASSPGLAGTSAKNIQYF. CDR3 in DNA: TGTGCCAGCAGCCCGGGACTAGCGGGAACTTCGGCCAAAAACATTCAGTACTTC.